The following is a T cell receptor beta chain sequence with its context. The CDR3 extends over 14 amino acids. The V gene end was trimmed by 2 bases and the J gene end by 4 bases; junction bases not matched to a gene: 2. Germline values: CDR1 SGDLS, CDR2 YYNGEE. Sequenced by immunoSEQ multiplex PCR; TCRdb stores in-frame clones only, minus some. The sample has roughly 62,000 clones; about nine tenths are singletons. The data stem from a study of technical replicates of blood from a handful of donors. The receptor was derived from a human donor in good health. Some clones in this sample may be carry-over from other donors' samples. The V gene is TRBV9, the J gene TRBJ1-1, with 10 bases that match TRBD1. What was sequenced was PBMCs. The CDR3: CASSVRTGGTEAFF. The CDR3 DNA follows: TGTGCCAGCAGCGTGCGGACAGGGGGCACTGAAGCTTTCTTT.